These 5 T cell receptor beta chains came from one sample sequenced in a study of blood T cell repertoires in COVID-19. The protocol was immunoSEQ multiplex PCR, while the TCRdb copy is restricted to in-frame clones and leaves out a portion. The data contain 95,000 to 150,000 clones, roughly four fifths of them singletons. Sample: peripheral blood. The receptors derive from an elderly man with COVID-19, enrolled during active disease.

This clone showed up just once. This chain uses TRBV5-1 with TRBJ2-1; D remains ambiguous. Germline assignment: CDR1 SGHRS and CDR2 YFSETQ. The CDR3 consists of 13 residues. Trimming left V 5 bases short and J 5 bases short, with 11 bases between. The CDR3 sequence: CASSLVGHNEQFF. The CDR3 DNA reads TGCGCCAGCAGTCTTGTGGGCCACAATGAGCAGTTCTTC.

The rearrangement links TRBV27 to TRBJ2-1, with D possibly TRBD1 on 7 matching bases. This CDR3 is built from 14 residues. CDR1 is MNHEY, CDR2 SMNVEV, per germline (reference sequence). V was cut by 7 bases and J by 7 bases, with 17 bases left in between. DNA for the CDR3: TGTGCCAGCACCTCTGGCAGGGGGAGGAATGAGCAGTTCTTC. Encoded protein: CASTSGRGRNEQFF.

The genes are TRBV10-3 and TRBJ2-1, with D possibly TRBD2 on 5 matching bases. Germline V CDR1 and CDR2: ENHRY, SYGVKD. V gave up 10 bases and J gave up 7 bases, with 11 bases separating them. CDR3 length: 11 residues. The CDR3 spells CATYSGNEQFF. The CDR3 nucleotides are TGTGCCACCTATTCGGGGAATGAGCAGTTCTTC.

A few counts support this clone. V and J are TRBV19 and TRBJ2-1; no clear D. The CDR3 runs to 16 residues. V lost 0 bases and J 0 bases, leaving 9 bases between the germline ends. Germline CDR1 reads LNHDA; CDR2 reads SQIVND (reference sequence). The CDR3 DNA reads TGTGCCAGTAGTATAGAATTCCAGAACTCCTACAATGAGCAGTTCTTC. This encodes CASSIEFQNSYNEQFF.

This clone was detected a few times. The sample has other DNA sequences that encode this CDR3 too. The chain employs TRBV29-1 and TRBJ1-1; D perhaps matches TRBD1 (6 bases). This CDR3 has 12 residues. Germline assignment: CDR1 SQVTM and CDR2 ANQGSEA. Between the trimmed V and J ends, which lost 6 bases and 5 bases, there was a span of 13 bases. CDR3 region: CSVARGITEAFF. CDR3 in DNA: TGCAGCGTCGCCAGGGGAATTACTGAAGCTTTCTTT.